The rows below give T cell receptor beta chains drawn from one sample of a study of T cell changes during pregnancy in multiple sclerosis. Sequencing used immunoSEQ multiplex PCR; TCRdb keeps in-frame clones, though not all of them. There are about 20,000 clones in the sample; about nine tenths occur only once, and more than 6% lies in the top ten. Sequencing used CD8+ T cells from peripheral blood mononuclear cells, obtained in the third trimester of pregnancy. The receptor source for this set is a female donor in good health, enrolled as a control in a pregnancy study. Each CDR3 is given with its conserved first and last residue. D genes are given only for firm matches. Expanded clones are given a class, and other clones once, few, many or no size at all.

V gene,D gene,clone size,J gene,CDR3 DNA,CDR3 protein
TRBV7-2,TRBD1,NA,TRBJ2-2,TGTGCCAGCAGCGTACAGGGGGCGCTTCACACCGGGGAGCTGTTTTTT,CASSVQGALHTGELFF
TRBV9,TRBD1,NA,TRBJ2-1,TGTGCCAGCAGCGTAGACAGGGGCGCCTACAATGAGCAGTTCTTC,CASSVDRGAYNEQFF
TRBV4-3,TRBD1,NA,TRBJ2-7,TGCGCCAGCAGCCAAGTCTCCGGGACAGGGGGGTACGAGCAGTACTTC,CASSQVSGTGGYEQYF
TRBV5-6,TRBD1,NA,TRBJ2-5,TGTGCCAGCAGATCGAAGGACAGGTACCAAGAGACCCAGTACTTC,CASRSKDRYQETQYF
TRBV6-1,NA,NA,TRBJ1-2,TGTGCCAGCAGTGAATGCGAGGGTTGTGTCTATGGCTACACCTTC,CASSECEGCVYGYTF
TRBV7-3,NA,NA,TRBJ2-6,TGTGCCAGCAGTCCTGGAGGAGGGGGGGCCAACGTCCTGACTTTC,CASSPGGGGANVLTF
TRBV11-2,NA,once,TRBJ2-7,TGTGCCAGCAGCTTAGGAGGGCGGGGCGAGCAGTACTTC,CASSLGGRGEQYF
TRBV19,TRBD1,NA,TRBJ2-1,TGTGCCAGTATCAACAGGGGGAGGAGTGAGCAGTTCTTC,CASINRGRSEQFF
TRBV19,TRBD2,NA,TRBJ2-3,TGTGCCAGTAGTGAAGATAGCGGGAGCGAATACACAGATACGCAGTATTTT,CASSEDSGSEYTDTQYF
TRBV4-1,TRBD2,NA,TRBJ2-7,TGCGCCAGCAGCCAAGCCCCTGACCTTGGACTAGCGGGGGCGTTCTACGAGCAGTACTTC,CASSQAPDLGLAGAFYEQYF
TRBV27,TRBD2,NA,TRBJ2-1,TGTGCCAGCGGTCTAGGGGCGGGGGACTCCAATGAGCAGTTCTTC,CASGLGAGDSNEQFF
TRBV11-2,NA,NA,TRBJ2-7,TGTGCCAGCAGCTTAGGTCCGGAGGGGCTTGGATGGGAGCAGTACTTC,CASSLGPEGLGWEQYF
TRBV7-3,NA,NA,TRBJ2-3,TGTGCCAGCAGCTTACTCACAGGAGATACGCAGTATTTT,CASSLLTGDTQYF
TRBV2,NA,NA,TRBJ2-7,TGTGCCAGCAGAAACCCCGACAGGCCCCTCTACGAGCAGTACTTC,CASRNPDRPLYEQYF
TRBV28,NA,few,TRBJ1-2,TGTGCCAGCAGTCATGACAGCTCTGGCTACACCTTC,CASSHDSSGYTF
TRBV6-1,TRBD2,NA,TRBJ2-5,TGTGCCACCCAAGGACTAGCGGGCACCCAAGAGACCCAGTACTTC,CATQGLAGTQETQYF
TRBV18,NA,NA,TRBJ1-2,TGTGCCAGCTCACCCCGTTTCCACAGGGACTATGGCTACACCTTC,CASSPRFHRDYGYTF
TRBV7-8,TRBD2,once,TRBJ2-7,TGTGCCAGCAGCTCAGTAGCGGGAGGGTACGAGCAGTACTTC,CASSSVAGGYEQYF
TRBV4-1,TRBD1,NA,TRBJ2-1,TGCGCCAGCAGCCCGATTCCGTGGACAGGGGGCTACAATGAGCAGTTCTTC,CASSPIPWTGGYNEQFF
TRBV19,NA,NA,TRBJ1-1,TGTGCCAGTAGTTCGGACTCCGCAGAAGCTTTCTTT,CASSSDSAEAFF
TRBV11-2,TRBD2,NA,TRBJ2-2,TGTGCCAGCAGCTTAGAGAAGCGGGGGGGGAGCGGGGAGCTGTTTTTT,CASSLEKRGGSGELFF
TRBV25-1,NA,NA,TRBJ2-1,TGTGCCAGCAGTGACCCCACCGGGAAGTCCTACAATGAGCAGTTCTTC,CASSDPTGKSYNEQFF
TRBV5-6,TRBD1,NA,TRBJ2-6,TGTGCCAGCAGCAGCGGGACAGGGACGTACTCTGGGGCCAACGTCCTGACTTTC,CASSSGTGTYSGANVLTF
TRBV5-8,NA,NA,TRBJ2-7,TGTGCCAGCAGCACGCCCCGGGGGTCCTCCTACGAGCAGTACTTC,CASSTPRGSSYEQYF
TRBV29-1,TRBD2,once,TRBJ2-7,TGCAGCGTTGAAGGGACTAGCGGGAGTTCTTACGAGCAGTACTTC,CSVEGTSGSSYEQYF
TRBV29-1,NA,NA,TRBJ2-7,TGCAGCGTTGAAGGCCTCGGGACTTCGACGGACTACGAGCAGTACTTC,CSVEGLGTSTDYEQYF
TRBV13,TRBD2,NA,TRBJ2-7,TGTGCCAGCAGCAACGGGGGGGCCGGCGACTACGAGCAGTACTTC,CASSNGGAGDYEQYF
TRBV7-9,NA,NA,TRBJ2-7,TGTGCCAGCAGATTAGGGTTCCCGGGCGAGCAGTACTTC,CASRLGFPGEQYF
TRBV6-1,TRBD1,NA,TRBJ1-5,TGTGCCAGCAGTGAGGGACAGCGCAATCAGCCCCAGCATTTT,CASSEGQRNQPQHF
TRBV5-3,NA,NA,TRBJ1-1,TGTGCCAGAAGCTCCAGGGTAGGTTACTACACTGAAGCTTTCTTT,CARSSRVGYYTEAFF
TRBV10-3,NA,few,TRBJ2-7,TGTGCCGCCAGTATTAGCGATCGGCACTACGAGCAGTACTTC,CAASISDRHYEQYF
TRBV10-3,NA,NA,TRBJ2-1,TGTGCCATCAAAGAAACCAGCTCCTACAATGAGCAGTTCTTC,CAIKETSSYNEQFF
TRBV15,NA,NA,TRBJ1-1,TGTGCCACCAGCAGAGATCGGGGTAGCCCGAGGGGACTTGAAGCTTTCTTT,CATSRDRGSPRGLEAFF
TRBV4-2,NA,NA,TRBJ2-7,TGTGCCAGCAGCCAAGATAAAAGCCTAGAGGGCCACGAGCAGTACTTC,CASSQDKSLEGHEQYF
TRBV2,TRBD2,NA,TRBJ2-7,TGTGCCAGCAGTGAGCGCCTAGCGGCTCTCATCGAGCAGTACTTC,CASSERLAALIEQYF
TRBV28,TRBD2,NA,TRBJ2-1,TGTGCCAGCAGTACCCTAGCGGGATCTTACAATGAGCAGTTCTTC,CASSTLAGSYNEQFF
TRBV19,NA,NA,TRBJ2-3,TGTGCCAGTAGTTGGGCAGAGACAGATACGCAGTATTTT,CASSWAETDTQYF
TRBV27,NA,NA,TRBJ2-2,TGTGCCAGCAGCCCAGGGGCGGACCGCCTACTGAACACCGGGGAGCTGTTTTTT,CASSPGADRLLNTGELFF
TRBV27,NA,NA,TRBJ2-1,TGTGCCAGCAGTTTTCGGGACACATACAATGAGCAGTTCTTC,CASSFRDTYNEQFF
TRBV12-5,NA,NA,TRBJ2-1,TGTGCTAGTGGTTTGCGGCAGGGGATCAATGAGCAGTTCTTC,CASGLRQGINEQFF